Below, 22 T cell receptor beta chains from the same sample are listed, as sequenced in a study of T cells in Graves' hyperthyroidism and ophthalmopathy. Amplified regions were TCR beta CDR3 sequences from RNA transcripts. During a first-round RT-PCR of the TCR CDR3, the HTBI primer set was used. From the multiplex PCR reads, TCRdb called clonotypes with MiXCR, one entry per CDR3 protein. Among about 640,000 distinct CDR3 sequences, less than 25% were seen once, and the ten largest hold 30% to 40%. Sequenced material: blood. These receptors originate from a man younger than 40 with Graves' ophthalmopathy.

This clonotype was seen at least ten times. The chain recombines TRBV28 with TRBJ2-3; the match to TRBD1 covers 10 bases. The CDR3 is 15 residues long. Per the germline V gene, CDR1 is MDHEN and CDR2 is SYDVKM. V trimming: 5 bases; J trimming: 4 bases; junction bases outside the gene matches: 6. The DNA of the CDR3 is TGTGCCAGCAGTCCCGGACAGGGGGGGGCAGATACGCAGTATTTT. Protein: CASSPGQGGADTQYF.

This clonotype was seen only a few times. The chain links TRBV13 to TRBJ1-1; D perhaps matches TRBD1 (6 bases). In germline, CDR1 is PRHDT, CDR2 FYEKMQ (reference sequence). The CDR3 is 13 amino acids. Trimming took off 0 bases at V and 7 bases at J, with 9 bases between the two ends. CDR3 loop: CASSLGRQDEAFF. In nucleotides, the CDR3 is TGTGCCAGCAGCTTAGGCCGACAGGATGAAGCTTTCTTT.

The chain joins TRBV25-1 to TRBJ1-1; 8 nucleotides match TRBD1. The CDR3 has 15 residues. The junction had 6 bases not matched to a gene; V was cut back by 1 base and J by 5 bases. The germline V gene encodes CDR1 MGHDK and CDR2 SYGVNS. CDR3 sequence reads: CASSESNRGVTEAFF. DNA for the CDR3: TGTGCCAGCAGTGAATCCAACAGGGGGGTAACTGAAGCTTTCTTT.

This chain links TRBV11-1 with TRBJ1-4; 8 bases match TRBD1. This CDR3 has 14 residues. The junction had 5 bases not matched to a gene; V was cut back by 5 bases and J by 6 bases. Looked up from germline, CDR1 is SGHAT and CDR2 is FQDESV (reference sequence). This chain's CDR3 is CASSPGGADEKLFF. The CDR3 DNA sequence: TGTGCCAGCAGCCCAGGGGGCGCCGATGAAAAACTGTTTTTT.

The CDR3 sequence is CASSQGGGLSSPLHF. DNA of the CDR3: TGTGCCAGCAGCCAGGGGGGGGGCTTGAGTTCACCCCTCCACTTT. The chain recombines TRBV7-9 with TRBJ1-6; 7 bases agree with TRBD1. Germline V CDR1 and CDR2: SEHNR, FQNEAQ (reference sequence). The trim removed 5 bases at V and 9 bases at J, leaving 10 bases unmatched. The CDR3 length is 15 residues.

This clonotype has ten or more counts. The chain employs TRBV20-1 and TRBJ2-7; 8 nucleotides match TRBD1. The length of the CDR3 is 15 residues. Germline V gene sequence: CDR1 DFQATT, CDR2 SNEGSKA (reference sequence). The V gene end was trimmed by 1 base and the J gene end by 1 base; junction bases not matched to a gene: 6. The CDR3 DNA sequence: TGCAGTGCTAGAGCCAGGGGGCGAGTTTCCTACGAGCAGTACTTC. Translating gives CSARARGRVSYEQYF.

This clonotype appeared a few times. The chain links TRBV30 to TRBJ2-1; TRBD2 might be the D (5 bases). Germline V gene sequence: CDR1 GTSNPN, CDR2 SVGIG (reference sequence). The CDR3 spans 21 residues. With 4 bases removed from V and 0 bases from J, the gap between germline ends came to 31 bases. CDR3 in DNA: TGTGCCTGGATGAAAGATGCCTGGGCCGGGGTCGTCGCTGGCTCCTACAATGAGCAGTTCTTC. Amino acids: CAWMKDAWAGVVAGSYNEQFF.

This clonotype was detected once. The J gene is TRBJ2-7, the V gene TRBV6-6; D might be TRBD1 or TRBD2, each matching 6 bases. Between the trimmed V and J ends, which lost 0 bases and 2 bases, there was a span of 14 bases. This CDR3 comprises 16 residues. Germline CDR1 and CDR2: MNHNY and SVGAGI (reference sequence). The chain's CDR3 is CASSYSDRGPAYEQYF. In DNA form, the CDR3 reads TGTGCCAGCAGTTACTCCGATCGGGGGCCGGCCTACGAGCAGTACTTC.

V is TRBV15 and J is TRBJ1-5; D call uncertain. V lost 0 bases, J lost 7 bases, and 4 bases lay in between. The CDR3 has 12 residues. The V gene's germline CDR1 is LNHNV and CDR2 YYDKDF (reference sequence). The CDR3 DNA is TGTGCCACCAGCAGAGAGGAGCAGCCCCAGCATTTT. Protein: CATSREEQPQHF.

Remarks on this clonotype: Possible read error: a much larger clone is one base away. The rearrangement links TRBV3-1 to TRBJ1-4; D gene unclear. The CDR3 sequence is 13 residues long. From germline, CDR1 is LGHDT and CDR2 YNNKEL (reference sequence). CDR3 loop: CASSQEQNEKPFF. In nucleotides, the CDR3 is TGTGCCAGCAGCCAAGAACAGAATGAAAAACCGTTTTTT.

In this sample, this clonotype turned up many times. This rearrangement joins TRBV7-9 to TRBJ1-2, with D perhaps TRBD1 (6 bases). The CDR3 totals 14 residues. Germline V CDR1 and CDR2: SEHNR, FQNEAQ (reference sequence). The V end was cut by 2 bases, the J end by 7 bases, with 14 bases between. Here the CDR3 reads CASSLRGAQSGYTF. The CDR3 DNA reads as TGTGCCAGCAGCTTAAGGGGGGCGCAAAGTGGCTACACCTTC.

The chain is built from TRBV7-8 and TRBJ2-7; D is possibly TRBD2 (5 bases). This CDR3 has 17 amino acids. V dropped 0 bases and J dropped 2 bases, with 17 bases sitting between them. Germline V gene data show CDR1 as SGHVS and CDR2 as FQNEAQ. The CDR3 DNA reads as TGTGCCAGCAGCTTAGCGGCACGAGGGCCCACTCCCTACGAGCAGTACTTC. It yields the protein CASSLAARGPTPYEQYF.

A few counts support this clonotype. The chain combines TRBV28 with TRBJ1-3; 8 bases align to TRBD1. V lost 4 bases and J lost 4; bases outside the gene matches: 12. This CDR3 spans 17 amino acids. Germline V gives CDR1 MDHEN, CDR2 SYDVKM. The CDR3 region has the DNA TGTGCCAGCAGTTCCTTGACAGGGGTGGCAGGGGGAAACACCATATATTTT. Translated, it gives CASSSLTGVAGGNTIYF.

The chain uses TRBV19 and TRBJ1-5; tentatively, D is TRBD1 (5 bases). Germline loops: CDR1 LNHDA, CDR2 SQIVND (reference sequence). This CDR3 is 15 amino acids long. V was pared by 1 base and J by 1 base, with 8 bases between. The CDR3 region has the DNA TGTGCCAGTAGTATAGGGGACCGCAGCAATCAGCCCCAGCATTTT. This codes for CASSIGDRSNQPQHF.

V and J are TRBV20-1 and TRBJ2-1; D not resolved. The CDR3 extends over 14 amino acids. Germline lookup yields CDR1 DFQATT and CDR2 SNEGSKA (reference sequence). The V and J ends lost 2 bases and 0 bases respectively, with 8 bases between them. The CDR3 DNA reads as TGCAGTGCTAGAATCGTAGGCTCCTACAATGAGCAGTTCTTC. As protein: CSARIVGSYNEQFF.

This clonotype showed up just a few times. The chain carries TRBV4-2 and TRBJ1-5; a possible D gene is TRBD1 (5 bases). CDR1 and CDR2 from the germline V gene are LGHNA and YNFKEQ. The CDR3 has 19 residues. V lost 0 bases and J lost 3, with 21 bases in between. CDR3 nucleotides: TGTGCCAGCAGCCAAGATTTTTCCCCCACCAGGGTCGACAATCAGCCCCAGCATTTT. Encoded protein: CASSQDFSPTRVDNQPQHF.

The table lists this clonotype with many counts. The gene calls are TRBV30 and TRBJ2-1; no firm D call. Deletions cut 3 bases from V and 5 bases from J, with 11 bases between. Germline-derived CDR1 and CDR2 are GTSNPN and SVGIG (reference sequence). The CDR3 has 13 residues. The CDR3 region has the DNA TGTGCCTGGAGGAGGACGGTCAACAATGAGCAGTTCTTC. Translating gives CAWRRTVNNEQFF.

This clonotype has more than one count but fewer than ten. The V gene is TRBV7-2, the J gene TRBJ1-2; 9 bases align to TRBD1. Trimming took 4 bases from V and 5 from J; bases not matched to a gene: 8. Germline V gene sequence: CDR1 SGHTA, CDR2 FQGNSA. The CDR3 is made up of 15 amino acids. CDR3 loop: CASSSFTGTGYGYTF. The CDR3 DNA reads as TGTGCCAGCAGCTCTTTCACCGGGACAGGGTATGGCTACACCTTC.

The rearrangement joins TRBV4-1 to TRBJ2-4; perhaps TRBD2 as D (5 bases). The CDR3 covers 13 residues. Germline V gives CDR1 MGHRA, CDR2 YSYEKL. V lost 1 base and J lost 8, with 9 bases in between. The CDR3 loop is CASSQVPGDIQYF. In DNA, the CDR3 is TGCGCCAGCAGCCAAGTACCCGGGGACATTCAGTACTTC.

This clonotype showed up just once. V gene TRBV9 combines with J gene TRBJ2-3; 8 bases are a match to TRBD1. The V gene's germline CDR1 is SGDLS and CDR2 YYNGEE. The CDR3 has 17 amino acids. Trimming at V came to 0 bases and at J to 1 base, leaving 7 bases not matched to a gene. The CDR3 DNA reads as TGTGCCAGCAGCGTAGAAGCGACAGGGGCAGGCACAGATACGCAGTATTTT. It codes for CASSVEATGAGTDTQYF.

This chain connects TRBV20-1 to TRBJ2-1; D remains unclear. CDR3 length equals 12 residues. Germline V gene sequence: CDR1 DFQATT, CDR2 SNEGSKA (reference sequence). Trimming cost V 4 bases and J 4 bases, with 8 bases left between them. CDR3 coding DNA: TGCAGTGCTACGGACGCGTACAATGAGCAGTTCTTC. As protein: CSATDAYNEQFF.

In its sample, this clonotype was seen many times. In DNA, the CDR3 is TGCAGCGTTACAGGGCGGACGAACACTGAAGCTTTCTTT. Protein sequence: CSVTGRTNTEAFF. The chain links TRBV29-1 to TRBJ1-1; a possible D gene is TRBD1 (6 bases). Trimming left V 5 bases short and J 1 base short, with 11 bases between. Germline lookup yields CDR1 SQVTM and CDR2 ANQGSEA. The CDR3 contains 13 residues. The full variable domain, completed using reference TRBV29-1 and TRBJ1-1, is SAVISQKPSRDICQRGTSLTIQCQVDSQVTMMFWYRQQPGQSLTLIATANQGSEATYESGFVIDKFPISRPNLTFSTLTVSNMSPEDSSIYLCSVTGRTNTEAFFGQGTRLTVV.